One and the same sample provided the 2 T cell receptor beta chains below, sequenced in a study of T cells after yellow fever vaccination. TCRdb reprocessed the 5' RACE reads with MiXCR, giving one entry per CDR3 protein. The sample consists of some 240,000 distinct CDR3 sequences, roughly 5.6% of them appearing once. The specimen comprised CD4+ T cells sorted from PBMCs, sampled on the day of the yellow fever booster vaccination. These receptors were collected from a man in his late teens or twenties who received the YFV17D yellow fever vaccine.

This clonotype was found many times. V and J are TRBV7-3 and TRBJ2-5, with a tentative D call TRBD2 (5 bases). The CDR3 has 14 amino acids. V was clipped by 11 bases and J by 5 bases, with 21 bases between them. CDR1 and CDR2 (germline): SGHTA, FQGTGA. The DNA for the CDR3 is TGTGCCTGCCCCCGACGGGGATGCGGGGAGACCCAGTACTTC. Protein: CACPRRGCGETQYF.

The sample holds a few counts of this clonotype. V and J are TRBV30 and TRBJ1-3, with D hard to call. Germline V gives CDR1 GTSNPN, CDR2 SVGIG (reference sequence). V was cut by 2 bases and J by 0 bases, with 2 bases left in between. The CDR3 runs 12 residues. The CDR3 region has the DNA TGTGCCTGGAGTCACTCTGGAAACACCATATATTTT. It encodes CAWSHSGNTIYF.